The rows below give T cell receptor beta chains drawn from one sample of a study of blood T cell repertoires in COVID-19. Assay used: immunoSEQ multiplex PCR; TCRdb lists only in-frame clones, some missing. The table lists some 180,000 clones, 82% of them singletons. Sequenced: PBMCs or T cells enriched from blood (not recorded which). Receptor source: a woman aged 60-75 years with acute COVID-19. The CDR3 runs from the conserved cysteine through the conserved F or W. The D gene is left open where the match is weak. The listing skips clone size in some rows; elsewhere it reads once, few, many or a size class.

J gene,D gene,V gene,clone size,CDR3 DNA,CDR3 protein
TRBJ1-5,NA,TRBV2,NA,TGTGCCAGCAGTCCCCCCTTTCAGCCCCAGCATTTT,CASSPPFQPQHF
TRBJ1-2,NA,TRBV18,NA,TGTGCCAGCTCACCGCCCGGGGGGGCCAATGGCTACACCTTC,CASSPPGGANGYTF
TRBJ2-3,TRBD2,TRBV6-1,NA,TGTGCCAGCAGTGAGAGGATAGCGGGAGGAATGGGGAAAACAGATACGCAGTATTTT,CASSERIAGGMGKTDTQYF
TRBJ1-2,NA,TRBV3-1/TRBV3-2,NA,TGTGCCAGCAGCCAAGAGAGGGTCGGCTACACCTTC,CASSQERVGYTF
TRBJ2-5,TRBD1,TRBV5-1,NA,TGCGCCAGCAGCCCCAGGACAGGGACGGAGACCCAGTACTTC,CASSPRTGTETQYF
TRBJ2-3,TRBD1,TRBV11-3,NA,TGTGCCAGCAGCTTAGGGATCAGGGGGGATACGCAGTATTTT,CASSLGIRGDTQYF
TRBJ1-5,NA,TRBV3-1/TRBV3-2,NA,TGTGCCAGCAAGAATCGGGGGAGCAATCAGCCCCAGCATTTT,CASKNRGSNQPQHF
TRBJ2-5,TRBD1,TRBV5-6,NA,TGTGCCAGCCCCCTCACGGTCAGGGGGCGTTGGCAAGAGACCCAGTACTTC,CASPLTVRGRWQETQYF
TRBJ2-5,NA,TRBV25-1,NA,TGTGCCAGCAGCGATAGCCCGGGCCAGGGGGGCGAGACCCAGTACTTC,CASSDSPGQGGETQYF
TRBJ2-1,TRBD1,TRBV7-8,NA,TGTGCCAGCTATACCGACGGACAGGACTCCTACAATGAGCAGTTCTTC,CASYTDGQDSYNEQFF
TRBJ1-2,TRBD1,TRBV10-1,NA,TGCGCCAGCAATCACCAACCGGGGACAGAGAATGGCTACACCTTC,CASNHQPGTENGYTF
TRBJ1-1,NA,TRBV6-5,NA,TGTGCCAGCAGTTACTCGATGGTGAGCACTGAAGCTTTCTTT,CASSYSMVSTEAFF
TRBJ1-4,TRBD1,TRBV5-1,NA,TGCGCCAGCAGCTTGTTCGGACAGGGGACTAATGAAAAACTGTTTTTT,CASSLFGQGTNEKLFF
TRBJ1-3,NA,TRBV19,NA,TGTGCCAGTTATATCGGAGGGTTTGGAAACACCATATATTTT,CASYIGGFGNTIYF
TRBJ1-1,NA,TRBV30,NA,TGTGCCTGGAGCCGCGACAGCCGGAACACTGAAGCTTTCTTT,CAWSRDSRNTEAFF
TRBJ2-2,TRBD2,TRBV9,NA,TGTGCCAGCAGCGTAGGCGGGGGGAACACCGGGGAGCTGTTTTTT,CASSVGGGNTGELFF
TRBJ2-1,TRBD2,TRBV7-2,NA,TGTGCCAGCAGAACTAGCGGGGGGGCCAATGAGCAGTTCTTC,CASRTSGGANEQFF
TRBJ1-2,NA,TRBV4-2,NA,TGTGCCAGCAGTGAAGGGGACTATGGCTACACCTTC,CASSEGDYGYTF
TRBJ1-4,NA,TRBV4-3,once,TGCGCCAGCAGCCGTGCAGAAGATGAAAAACTGTTTTTT,CASSRAEDEKLFF
TRBJ1-2,NA,TRBV7-2,NA,TGTGCCAGCAGCTTAAATCCGGGTAACTATGGCTACACCTTC,CASSLNPGNYGYTF
TRBJ2-3,TRBD1,TRBV29-1,NA,TGCAGCGTTCTAAGACAGGGAAGCGAATATTTT,CSVLRQGSEYF
TRBJ1-6,NA,TRBV7-2,NA,TGTGCCAGCAGCTTCGGGGGTAATTCACCCCTCCACTTT,CASSFGGNSPLHF
TRBJ1-1,NA,TRBV15,NA,TGTGCCACCAGCAGAGATCGGGGGAGGACTGAAGCTTTCTTT,CATSRDRGRTEAFF
TRBJ1-2,NA,TRBV4-3,NA,TGCGCCAGCAGCCAAGGCCTGAGGCAGGGGATTGGCTACACCTTC,CASSQGLRQGIGYTF
TRBJ2-1,TRBD1,TRBV11-3,few,TGTGCCAGCAGCTTCTCGGGACAGGCCTACAATGAGCAGTTCTTC,CASSFSGQAYNEQFF
TRBJ1-4,NA,TRBV4-3,NA,TGCGCCAGCAGCCCGTCGGACAGCTCTAATGAAAAACTGTTTTTT,CASSPSDSSNEKLFF
TRBJ1-2,NA,TRBV6-1,NA,TGTGCCAGCAGTGAGGGGGCAGTGATATATGGCTACACCTTC,CASSEGAVIYGYTF
TRBJ1-2,TRBD1,TRBV27,NA,TGTGCCAGCAGTGCGGACAGGGGCTATGGCTACACCTTC,CASSADRGYGYTF
TRBJ2-5,NA,TRBV9,NA,TGTGCCAGCAGCCCCCGCGGGCTCCAAGAGACCCAGTACTTC,CASSPRGLQETQYF
TRBJ1-2,NA,TRBV19,NA,TGTGCCAGTAGCGGGGCCTCGGGGGGCCGCGGCTACACCTTC,CASSGASGGRGYTF
TRBJ2-3,NA,TRBV10-1,NA,TGCGCCAGCAGTGAAGAATGGCAGAATAGCGCGCGGGATACGCAGTATTTT,CASSEEWQNSARDTQYF
TRBJ1-6,TRBD1,TRBV5-4,NA,TGTGCCAGCAGCATTCAGGGGGCCTCCTATAATTCACCCCTCCACTTT,CASSIQGASYNSPLHF
TRBJ2-7,TRBD1,TRBV5-1,NA,TGCGCCAGCAGCCTGGGACAGGGAGGCTACGAGCAGTACTTC,CASSLGQGGYEQYF
TRBJ1-1,NA,TRBV7-8,NA,TGTGCCAGCAGCTTTTCTCGTGCGGCTGAAGCTTTCTTT,CASSFSRAAEAFF
TRBJ2-5,NA,TRBV11-2,NA,TGTGCCAGCAGCTTAGATCGGGGACGGGAGACCCAAGAGACCCAGTACTTC,CASSLDRGRETQETQYF
TRBJ1-4,TRBD1,TRBV4-2,NA,TGTGCCAGCAGCCAAGGTGGAGCAGGGGGGTGGGCAAAACTGTTTTTT,CASSQGGAGGWAKLFF
TRBJ2-7,NA,TRBV6-2/TRBV6-3,once,TGTGCCAGCAGTCTAACCCGATTATACGAGCAGTACTTC,CASSLTRLYEQYF
TRBJ1-5,NA,TRBV18,NA,TGTGCCAGCTCACCGCAGGGGAATAGCAATCAGCCCCAGCATTTT,CASSPQGNSNQPQHF
TRBJ1-4,NA,TRBV30,NA,TGTGCCTGGGGGCCACTCCTTGAAAAACTGTTTTTT,CAWGPLLEKLFF
TRBJ2-3,NA,TRBV12-3/TRBV12-4,NA,TGTGCCAGCAAAGCGACCTCAGATACGCAGTATTTT,CASKATSDTQYF
TRBJ2-1,TRBD2,TRBV29-1,NA,TGCAGCGTTGAGGGAGGACTAGCGGGAGTAAAGAATGAGCAGTTCTTC,CSVEGGLAGVKNEQFF
TRBJ1-5,NA,TRBV2,NA,TGTGCCAGCAGCAGGACAGAGAGCAATCAGCCCCAGCATTTT,CASSRTESNQPQHF
TRBJ1-2,TRBD1,TRBV6-1,NA,TGTGCCAGCACTGAATACGGGACAGGGGATGGCTACACCTTC,CASTEYGTGDGYTF
TRBJ2-1,NA,TRBV19,NA,TGTGCCAGTAGTCTTCGTCATTTGACGGAAGTCCTAGACAATGAGCAGTTCTTC,CASSLRHLTEVLDNEQFF
TRBJ2-1,NA,TRBV7-9,NA,TGTGCCAGCGGTTCCGGGAGCTCCTACAATGAGCAGTTCTTC,CASGSGSSYNEQFF
TRBJ2-3,NA,TRBV18,many,TGTGCCAGCTCTCTCCAGGGGGGTCAGACAGATACGCAGTATTTT,CASSLQGGQTDTQYF
TRBJ1-1,TRBD1,TRBV6-2/TRBV6-3,NA,TGTGCCAGCAGTTTCCCCGACAGGGCAGGGACTGAAGCTTTCTTT,CASSFPDRAGTEAFF
TRBJ2-7,TRBD1,TRBV6-5,NA,TGTGCCAGCAGTTACGGGACAGGGAGGAGCTACGAGCAGTACTTC,CASSYGTGRSYEQYF
TRBJ2-7,TRBD2,TRBV6-2/TRBV6-3,NA,TGTGCCAGCAGTTACGCTACTAGGGGAGGGCCCCCCTACGAGCAGTACTTC,CASSYATRGGPPYEQYF
TRBJ1-5,NA,TRBV7-2,once,TGTGCCAGCAGCTTTTGGGAGGTCAATCAGCCCCAGCATTTT,CASSFWEVNQPQHF
TRBJ2-5,NA,TRBV25-1,NA,TGTGCCAGCACCGTGGGGGGAAAAGAGACCCAGTACTTC,CASTVGGKETQYF
TRBJ1-6,NA,TRBV5-1,once,TGCGCCAGCAGCTTGGACTCAGGGTATGGAGATAATTCACCCCTCCACTTT,CASSLDSGYGDNSPLHF
TRBJ1-1,TRBD1,TRBV5-8,NA,TGTGCCAGCAGAAGACAGGGGTTCACTGAAGCTTTCTTT,CASRRQGFTEAFF
TRBJ2-1,NA,TRBV7-8,few,TGTGCCAGCAGCCCCAGGGCCCAGCAGTTCTTC,CASSPRAQQFF
TRBJ1-2,NA,TRBV4-3,few,TGCGCCAGCAGCCAAGAGTATACAGGGCACTATGGCTACACCTTC,CASSQEYTGHYGYTF
TRBJ1-2,TRBD1,TRBV24-1,NA,TGTGCCACCAGTGTCCCCGGACAGGCTGGCTACACCTTC,CATSVPGQAGYTF
TRBJ1-2,NA,TRBV27,NA,TGTGCCAGCAGTTACAGGGTTAACTATGGCTACACCTTC,CASSYRVNYGYTF
TRBJ2-1,NA,TRBV24-1,few,TGTGCCACCAGTCAGGGAAGGGGGAATGAGCAGTTCTTC,CATSQGRGNEQFF
TRBJ1-4,NA,TRBV29-1,once,TGCAGCGCCAAAGGTGGATCGGGGACAACTAATGAAAAACTGTTTTTT,CSAKGGSGTTNEKLFF